The entry that follows covers one TCR beta chain sequence. This sample stems from a study of blood T cell repertoires in COVID-19. Looking at the study overall: Both acute and convalescent COVID-19 samples were obtained from the United States, Italy and Spain. PBMCs, B-cell-depleted T cells, or T cells provided the cDNA or gDNA that made up the material.

In the authors' workflow: Counts of nucleated cells, estimated from reference gene primer amplification, were obtained. Profiled with immunoSEQ multiplex PCR; TCRdb holds only in-frame clones, not every one. D and trimming were read from the DNA, whereas the V and J calls and clone size are those reported in that table. The data hold around 100,000 clones, with about 84% observed a single time. V shed 0 bases and J shed 0 bases, with 5 bases lying between them. Looked up from germline, CDR1 is PRHDT and CDR2 is FYEKMQ (reference sequence). This CDR3 spans 14 amino acids. The specimen sequenced was peripheral blood. The V call is TRBV13, the J call TRBJ1-2; no reliable D call. The receptor was derived from a human donor in a cohort sampled during active COVID-19. CDR3 DNA: TGTGCCAGCAGCTTAGGCAGGACTAACTATGGCTACACCTTC. Amino acid sequence: CASSLGRTNYGYTF.